Each of the 15 T cell receptor beta chains below was sequenced from the same sample in a study of cytomegalovirus exposure and HLA in healthy donors. Assay used: immunoSEQ multiplex PCR; TCRdb lists only in-frame clones, some missing. Here the sample spans some 88,000 clones, roughly 97% being singletons. Sequenced sample: PBMCs. These receptors came from a man between 18 and 35 years old in good health and CMV-seronegative.

The chain joins TRBV25-1 to TRBJ2-2; tentatively, D is TRBD1 (6 bases). V lost 1 base, J lost 3 bases, and 9 bases lay in between. Germline V gives CDR1 MGHDK, CDR2 SYGVNS. The CDR3 runs to 15 residues. CDR3 DNA: TGTGCCAGCAGTGAATCCCAGGGGCACACCGGGGAGCTGTTTTTT. Amino acid sequence: CASSESQGHTGELFF.

This chain joins TRBV7-2 and TRBJ1-1; no clear D. The CDR3 runs to 11 residues. Germline V gene lookup returns CDR1 SGHTA and CDR2 FQGNSA. V dropped 4 bases and J dropped 2 bases, with 2 bases sitting between them. The DNA of the CDR3 is TGTGCCAGCAGCTCTAACACTGAAGCTTTCTTT. Translating it yields CASSSNTEAFF.

The table lists this clone with a count of one. The J gene is TRBJ2-3, the V gene TRBV4-3; tentative D call: TRBD2 (6 bases). The CDR3 is made up of 16 amino acids. Between the trimmed V and J ends, which lost 0 bases and 4 bases, there was a span of 14 bases. Germline V gives CDR1 LGHNA, CDR2 YSLEER. The CDR3 spells CASSQDRAGIADTQYF. For the CDR3, the DNA is TGCGCCAGCAGCCAAGATCGGGCGGGGATCGCAGATACGCAGTATTTT.

The V gene is TRBV19, the J gene TRBJ2-1; 10 bases fit TRBD2. The CDR3 loop spans 16 amino acids. CDR1 is LNHDA and CDR2 is SQIVND in the germline V gene (reference sequence). The V segment lost 2 bases and the J segment 4 bases; nucleotides outside the gene matches: 5. The DNA for the CDR3 is TGTGCCAGTAGTATATTTCCTAGCGGGAGTTACAATGAGCAGTTCTTC. Translating gives CASSIFPSGSYNEQFF.

The chain links TRBV4-1 to TRBJ2-2; D gene uncertain. Trimming removed 10 bases at V and 3 bases at J, with 9 bases between. The CDR3 consists of 12 residues. CDR1 and CDR2 (germline): MGHRA, YSYEKL. In DNA form, the CDR3 reads TGCGCCACCCAACAGTACACCGGGGAGCTGTTTTTT. It translates to CATQQYTGELFF.

In this sample, this clone turned up once. The genes are TRBV30 and TRBJ2-5, with a tentative D call TRBD1 (5 bases). CDR1 is GTSNPN and CDR2 is SVGIG in the germline V gene (reference sequence). The CDR3 totals 14 residues. V was trimmed by 0 bases and J by 1 base, leaving 9 bases between them. CDR3 in DNA: TGTGCCTGGAGTGTTAGGGGCTCCCAAGAGACCCAGTACTTC. Residues: CAWSVRGSQETQYF. Supplemented by reference TRBV30 and TRBJ2-5, the full variable domain reads SQTIHQWPATLVQPVGSPLSLECTVEGTSNPNLYWYRQAAGRGLQLLFYSVGIGQISSEVPQNLSASRPQDRQFILSSKKLLLSDSGFYLCAWSVRGSQETQYFGPGTRLLVL.

The chain joins TRBV5-1 to TRBJ2-2; D remains ambiguous. This CDR3 comprises 13 residues. The germline V gene encodes CDR1 SGHRS and CDR2 YFSETQ. The ends were cut back, 2 bases at V and 6 bases at J, with 8 bases in the middle. CDR3 protein: CASSLQIPGELFF. The CDR3 DNA reads as TGCGCCAGCAGCTTACAGATTCCCGGGGAGCTGTTTTTT.

This clone appeared once. The chain links TRBV19 to TRBJ1-1, with D unclear. Looked up from germline, CDR1 is LNHDA and CDR2 is SQIVND (reference sequence). V was shortened by 6 bases and J by 5 bases, with 16 bases between the two germline ends. The CDR3 consists of 14 residues. The DNA of the CDR3 is TGTGCCAGTAGAAGCGCGGAGGTAAGGACTGAAGCTTTCTTT. It is translated as CASRSAEVRTEAFF. The whole variable domain, remainder taken from reference TRBV19 and TRBJ1-1, is DGGITQSPKYLFRKEGQNVTLSCEQNLNHDAMYWYRQDPGQGLRLIYYSQIVNDFQKGDIAEGYSVSREKKESFPLTVTSAQKNPTAFYLCASRSAEVRTEAFFGQGTRLTVV.

This clone was counted a single time. This sequence joins TRBV4-1 and TRBJ1-5; D ambiguous. The CDR3 has 14 residues. Trimming cost V 0 bases and J 0 bases, with 3 bases left between them. The germline gives CDR1 MGHRA, CDR2 YSYEKL. The CDR3 DNA reads as TGCGCCAGCAGCCAAGACGGTAGCAATCAGCCCCAGCATTTT. Residues: CASSQDGSNQPQHF.

The chain has TRBV30 and TRBJ1-1; 11 bases match TRBD1. The CDR3 covers 13 residues. Trimming took 7 bases from V and 5 from J; bases not matched to a gene: 6. Germline lookup yields CDR1 GTSNPN and CDR2 SVGIG (reference sequence). The CDR3: CALVDRGRTEAFF. The CDR3 region has the DNA TGTGCCTTGGTGGACAGGGGGCGAACTGAAGCTTTCTTT.

This chain uses TRBV19 with TRBJ2-5; maybe TRBD2 (5 bases). CDR1 and CDR2 (germline): LNHDA, SQIVND (reference sequence). Trimming took off 5 bases at V and 5 bases at J, with 9 bases between the two ends. This CDR3 comprises 12 residues. This chain's CDR3 is CASSHTRETQYF. The CDR3, as DNA: TGTGCCAGTAGTCATACTAGGGAGACCCAGTACTTC.

The chain couples TRBV5-6 to TRBJ2-7; 12 bases agree with TRBD2. Unmatched junction bases numbered 8, after V lost 2 bases and J lost 2 bases. CDR3 length: 17 amino acids. Per germline, CDR1 SGHDT and CDR2 YYEEEE. The CDR3 region is CASSFMTSGSSPYEQYV. Written as DNA, the CDR3 is TGTGCCAGCAGCTTTATGACTAGCGGGAGCTCACCCTACGAGCAGTACGTC.

V is TRBV5-1 and J is TRBJ2-2; 9 bases map to TRBD2. The junction had 4 bases not matched to a gene; V was cut back by 2 bases and J by 5 bases. This CDR3 spans 15 amino acids. From germline, CDR1 is SGHRS and CDR2 YFSETQ. CDR3 DNA: TGCGCCAGCAGCTTCGCTAGCGGGGTAACCGGGGAGCTGTTTTTT. As protein: CASSFASGVTGELFF.

This chain connects TRBV6-4 to TRBJ1-1; D unclear. The CDR3 is 13 residues long. CDR1 MRHNA and CDR2 SNTAGT come from the germline V gene. V was shortened by 3 bases and J by 7 bases, with 12 bases between the two germline ends. The CDR3 nucleotides are TGTGCCAGCAGTGAAGGCAGGAATGGTGAAGCTTTCTTT. It specifies CASSEGRNGEAFF.

This sequence joins TRBV19 and TRBJ2-3; the match to TRBD2 covers 8 bases. Germline V lookup: CDR1 LNHDA, CDR2 SQIVND (reference sequence). V lost 4 bases and J lost 1; bases outside the gene matches: 4. The CDR3 runs 15 residues. The CDR3 coding sequence is TGTGCCAGTAGTAGCGGGAGGTCCGGCACAGATACGCAGTATTTT. This translates into CASSSGRSGTDTQYF.